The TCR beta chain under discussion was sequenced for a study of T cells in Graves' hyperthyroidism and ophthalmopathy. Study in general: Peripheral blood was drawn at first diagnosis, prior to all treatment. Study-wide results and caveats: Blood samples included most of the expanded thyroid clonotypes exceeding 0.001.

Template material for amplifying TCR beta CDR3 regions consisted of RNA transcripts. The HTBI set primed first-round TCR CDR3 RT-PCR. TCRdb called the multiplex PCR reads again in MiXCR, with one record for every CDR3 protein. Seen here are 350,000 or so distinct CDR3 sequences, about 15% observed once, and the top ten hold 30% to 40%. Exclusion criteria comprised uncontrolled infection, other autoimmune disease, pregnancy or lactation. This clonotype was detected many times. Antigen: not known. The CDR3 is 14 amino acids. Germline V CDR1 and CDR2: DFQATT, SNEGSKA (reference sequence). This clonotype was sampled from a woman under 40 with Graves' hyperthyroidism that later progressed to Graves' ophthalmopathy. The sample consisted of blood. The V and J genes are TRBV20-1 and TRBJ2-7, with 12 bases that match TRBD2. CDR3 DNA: TGCAGCCTCGTAGGACTAGCGGGATCCTACGAGCAGTACTTC. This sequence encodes CSLVGLAGSYEQYF.